Shown below are 29 T cell receptor beta chains from a single sample sequenced in a study of neurological immune-mediated disorders. MiXCR, applied by TCRdb to the 5' RACE reads, yields one record per CDR3 protein. The table includes roughly 50,000 distinct CDR3 sequences, roughly 25% detected once. The sequencing input was PBMCs. These receptors were collected from a woman aged 70-85 years in good health.

This clonotype was counted many times. The genes are TRBV10-3 and TRBJ1-5, with TRBD1 matching 9 bases. There are 16 residues in the CDR3. Germline assignment: CDR1 ENHRY and CDR2 SYGVKD. V lost 0 bases, J lost 7 bases, and 7 bases stayed unmatched. The CDR3 nucleotides read TGTGCCATCAGTGAGTCGAGGGACAGGGAGGGGCAGCCCCAGCATTTT. Residues: CAISESRDREGQPQHF.

This clonotype was detected ten times or more. The chain has TRBV9 and TRBJ2-7; tentatively, D is TRBD2 (5 bases). Germline-derived CDR1 and CDR2 are SGDLS and YYNGEE. This CDR3 comprises 15 residues. With 0 bases removed from V and 2 bases from J, the gap between germline ends came to 12 bases. DNA of the CDR3: TGTGCCAGCAGCGTAGGACCCCCGGAGGCCTACGAGCAGTACTTC. It yields the protein CASSVGPPEAYEQYF.

This clonotype was observed at least ten times. The chain links TRBV11-2 to TRBJ1-3; D is undetermined. Germline V lookup: CDR1 SGHAT, CDR2 FQNNGV. Trimming left V 0 bases short and J 1 base short, with 7 bases between. The CDR3 sequence is 15 residues long. The CDR3: CASSLDWASGNTIYF. As DNA, the CDR3 is TGTGCCAGCAGCTTAGATTGGGCATCTGGAAACACCATATATTTT. Based on the CDR3 plus reference TRBV11-2 and TRBJ1-3, the full variable domain is EAGVAQSPRYKIIEKRQSVAFWCNPISGHATLYWYQQILGQGPKLLIQFQNNGVVDDSQLPKDRFSAERLKGVDSTLKIQPAKLEDSAVYLCASSLDWASGNTIYFGEGSWLTVV.

This clonotype occurred many times. V usage is TRBV9 and J usage is TRBJ1-3; D remains ambiguous. CDR1 is SGDLS and CDR2 is YYNGEE in the germline V gene. The CDR3 spans 17 residues. V lost 0 bases and J 0 bases, leaving 13 bases between the germline ends. The CDR3 nucleotides are TGTGCCAGCAGCGTAGACCTCGACGTATACTCTGGAAACACCATATATTTT. Translating it yields CASSVDLDVYSGNTIYF.

This sequence joins TRBV7-8 and TRBJ2-3, with 10 bases lining up with TRBD1. With 4 bases clipped from V and 1 base from J, the junction kept 5 bases outside the gene matches. Per the germline V gene, CDR1 is SGHVS and CDR2 is FQNEAQ. The CDR3 has 16 amino acids. The CDR3 DNA reads TGTGCCAGCAGCTCGAGGGACAGGGGAGGCACAGATACGCAGTATTTT. Amino acids: CASSSRDRGGTDTQYF.

This clonotype was counted ten times or more. The chain employs TRBV4-1 and TRBJ2-2; 12 bases map to TRBD2. This CDR3 comprises 19 residues. Germline V gene data show CDR1 as MGHRA and CDR2 as YSYEKL. With V trimmed by 1 base and J by 3 bases, 9 bases remained unmatched. The CDR3 region has the DNA TGCGCCAGCAGCCAAGCGCTGACTAGCGGGAGCAGTGACACCGGGGAGCTGTTTTTT. Amino acids: CASSQALTSGSSDTGELFF.

The chain has TRBV4-2 and TRBJ1-6; D possibly corresponds to TRBD1 (5 bases). This CDR3 is 16 amino acids long. V was pared by 1 base and J by 9 bases, with 16 bases between. CDR1 is LGHNA, CDR2 YNFKEQ, per germline. The CDR3 reads CASSQVPGPGGSPLHF. CDR3 sequence (DNA): TGTGCCAGCAGCCAAGTCCCGGGCCCCGGGGGTTCACCCCTCCACTTT.

The chain couples TRBV5-1 to TRBJ2-3, with D possibly being TRBD1 (5 bases). The V gene lost 4 bases and the J gene lost 4 bases, with 10 bases spanning the gap. This CDR3 is built from 13 residues. Germline CDR1 SGHRS, CDR2 YFSETQ. DNA of the CDR3: TGCGCCAGCAGCCCGGAGACAGCAGATACGCAGTATTTT. This codes for CASSPETADTQYF.

This clonotype was seen ten or more times. The genes are TRBV28 and TRBJ2-1; D is ambiguous. CDR1 and CDR2 (germline): MDHEN, SYDVKM. This CDR3 comprises 13 residues. V lost 6 bases, J lost 8 bases, and 14 bases lay in between. This chain's CDR3 is CASRYRPGDEQFF. For the CDR3, the DNA is TGTGCCAGCAGATACCGACCCGGAGATGAGCAGTTCTTC.

This clonotype was counted at least ten times. The chain couples TRBV12-3 or TRBV12-4 to TRBJ2-2; 7 nucleotides align to TRBD1. This CDR3 contains 15 residues. J gave up 2 bases and V 6 bases, and 6 bases lay outside the gene matches. CDR3 DNA: TGTGCCAGCAGCCCAGGGGGAATTAACACCGGGGAGCTGTTTTTT. Translating it yields CASSPGGINTGELFF.

The rearrangement joins TRBV7-7 to TRBJ2-5; D may correspond to TRBD1 or TRBD2 (5 bases each). The CDR3 is 14 amino acids. Germline CDR1 SSHAT, CDR2 FNYEAQ (reference sequence). Trimming left V 5 bases short and J 3 bases short, with 13 bases between. CDR3 nucleotides: TGTGCCAGCAGCCCATCGGGACGGAAAGAGACCCAGTACTTC. Its translation is CASSPSGRKETQYF.

Concerning this clonotype: One base away lies a much larger clone, so this may be a sequencing read error. J is TRBJ1-2 and V is TRBV5-1; TRBD1 is a possible D gene (5 bases). CDR3 length equals 14 residues. Trimming stripped 0 bases from V and 8 bases from J, with 14 bases between. Germline V CDR1 and CDR2: SGHRS, YFSETQ. CDR3 sequence: CASSLERFGGGYTF. The CDR3 DNA sequence: TGCGCCAGCAGCTTGGAAAGGTTCGGGGGAGGCTACACCTTC.

In its sample, this clonotype was seen many times. The chain is built from TRBV21-1 and TRBJ1-3; TRBD1, as called in the table, went unchecked against the DNA. TRBV21-1 is listed as a pseudogene. This CDR3 spans 14 amino acids. The CDR3 sequence is CASKTGAAGNTIYF. CDR3 coding DNA: TGTGCCAGCAAAACAGGGGCCGCAGGAAACACCATATATTTT.

This clonotype was observed a few times. CDR3 region: CASRRTGSEETQYF. In DNA, the CDR3 is TGTGCCAGCAGACGGACAGGGAGTGAAGAGACCCAGTACTTC. The chain joins TRBV2 to TRBJ2-5; 8 bases line up with TRBD1. The J segment lost 3 bases and the V segment lost 6 bases, leaving 6 bases of the junction unmatched. Germline CDR1 and CDR2: SNHLY and FYNNEI. This CDR3 spans 14 amino acids.

This clonotype was counted ten times or more. The gene calls are TRBV5-1 and TRBJ2-3; D is possibly TRBD1 (6 bases). CDR3 size: 16 residues. Looked up from germline, CDR1 is SGHRS and CDR2 is YFSETQ. V shed 0 bases and J shed 5 bases, with 16 bases lying between them. DNA of the CDR3: TGCGCCAGCAGCTTGGGACTACAGGGTAGGGGAGATACGCAGTATTTT. Residues: CASSLGLQGRGDTQYF.

This clonotype was seen only a few times. The rearrangement uses TRBV5-1 and TRBJ2-7; perhaps TRBD1 as D (5 bases). CDR1 and CDR2 from the germline V gene are SGHRS and YFSETQ. Between the trimmed V and J ends, which lost 1 base and 2 bases, there was a span of 10 bases. The CDR3 extends over 14 amino acids. The DNA of the CDR3 is TGCGCCAGCAGCTTGTCAGGACAAACCTACGAGCAGTACTTC. Translation gives CASSLSGQTYEQYF. Full variable domain (remainder filled in from reference TRBV5-1 and TRBJ2-7): KAGVTQTPRYLIKTRGQQVTLSCSPISGHRSVSWYQQTPGQGLQFLFEYFSETQRNKGNFPGRFSGRQFSNSRSEMNVSTLELGDSALYLCASSLSGQTYEQYFGPGTRLTVT.

The table lists this clonotype with many counts. V and J are TRBV5-1 and TRBJ2-3; D gene unclear. The germline V gene has CDR1 SGHRS and CDR2 YFSETQ. This CDR3 has 14 amino acids. Trimming cost V 4 bases and J 1 base, with 10 bases left between them. The CDR3 loop is CASSPGGRTDTQYF. The CDR3 nucleotides read TGCGCCAGCAGCCCCGGTGGTCGCACAGATACGCAGTATTTT. Supplemented by reference TRBV5-1 and TRBJ2-3, the full variable domain reads KAGVTQTPRYLIKTRGQQVTLSCSPISGHRSVSWYQQTPGQGLQFLFEYFSETQRNKGNFPGRFSGRQFSNSRSEMNVSTLELGDSALYLCASSPGGRTDTQYFGPGTRLTVL.

This clonotype was found many times. The chain recombines TRBV7-3 with TRBJ1-1; the D is unclear. The CDR3 sequence is 13 residues long. V was shortened by 1 base and J by 4 bases, with 7 bases between the two germline ends. Germline values: CDR1 SGHTA, CDR2 FQGTGA. The DNA of the CDR3 is TGTGCCAGCAGCTTAAGTAGCATCACTGAAGCTTTCTTT. As protein: CASSLSSITEAFF.

The V gene is TRBV6-5, the J gene TRBJ1-1; 7 bases align to TRBD1. The ends lost 1 base at V and 2 bases at J; junction bases unmatched: 13. Germline V gene sequence: CDR1 MNHEY, CDR2 SVGAGI. The CDR3 is made up of 18 amino acids. The DNA for the CDR3 is TGTGCCAGCAGTTACTGGGCAGACAGGGAGATTTTCAACACTGAAGCTTTCTTT. Protein product: CASSYWADREIFNTEAFF.

The sample holds many counts of this clonotype. A junction boundary mismatches the germline segment, possibly from a read error. V gene TRBV29-1 combines with J gene TRBJ2-5; TRBD2 agrees at 12 bases. The CDR3 is 16 amino acids. CDR1 and CDR2 (germline): SQVTM, ANQGSEA. DNA of the CDR3: TGCAGCGTTGGGACTAGCGGGAATCAGGGGGCAGAGCCCCAGTACTTC. Translation: CSVGTSGNQGAEPQYF.

This sequence joins TRBV7-2 and TRBJ1-2, with 9 bases that match TRBD1. V shed 4 bases, J shed 5 bases, and the junction held 5 bases outside the gene matches. The CDR3 sequence is 14 residues long. The germline V gene has CDR1 SGHTA and CDR2 FQGNSA. This CDR3 is CASSSGDRVYGYTF. CDR3 DNA sequence: TGTGCCAGCAGCTCAGGGGACAGGGTTTATGGCTACACCTTC.

This clonotype came up many times. V gene TRBV5-5 combines with J gene TRBJ2-6; D might be TRBD2 (6 bases). The ends were cut back, 2 bases at V and 2 bases at J, with 8 bases in the middle. This CDR3 spans 15 amino acids. Germline V gene lookup returns CDR1 SGHKS and CDR2 YYEKEE (reference sequence). CDR3 residues: CASSFGGTGANVLTF. The DNA for the CDR3 is TGTGCCAGCAGCTTCGGGGGAACTGGGGCCAACGTCCTGACTTTC. Based on the CDR3 plus reference TRBV5-5 and TRBJ2-6, the full variable domain is DAGVTQSPTHLIKTRGQQVTLRCSPISGHKSVSWYQQVLGQGPQFIFQYYEKEERGRGNFPDRFSARQFPNYSSELNVNALLLGDSALYLCASSFGGTGANVLTFGAGSRLTVL.

The rearrangement joins TRBV9 to TRBJ2-3; 10 nucleotides line up with TRBD2. J gave up 0 bases and V 4 bases, and 5 bases lay outside the gene matches. Germline-derived CDR1 and CDR2 are SGDLS and YYNGEE. CDR3 length equals 16 residues. The CDR3 region is CASSRGLASSTDTQYF. The CDR3 bases are TGTGCCAGCAGCCGGGGACTAGCGTCTAGCACAGATACGCAGTATTTT.

This clonotype was picked up one time. An end of the junction does not agree with germline; a read error may underlie this. The V call is TRBV20-1, the J call TRBJ2-1, with 7 bases fitting TRBD2. Germline-derived CDR1 and CDR2 are DFQATT and SNEGSKA (reference sequence). This CDR3 is built from 16 residues. DNA of the CDR3: TGCAGTGCTAGAGATCGGGCTAGCGGTGGCTACAATGAGCATTTCTTC. Amino acids: CSARDRASGGYNEHFF.

Concerning this clonotype itself: The junction departs from the called germline gene at one end, perhaps through a read error. The chain recombines TRBV4-3 with TRBJ2-2; 7 nucleotides line up with TRBD2. The CDR3 sequence is 15 residues long. Germline V gene sequence: CDR1 LGHNA, CDR2 YSLEER. Here the CDR3 DNA reads TGCGCCAGCAGCCGACGGACTAGTCTTATCTGGGAGCCGTTTTTT. Translated: CASSRRTSLIWEPFF.

This clonotype was counted many times. The gene calls are TRBV7-2 and TRBJ2-5, with 9 bases that match TRBD2. Germline-derived CDR1 and CDR2 are SGHTA and FQGNSA. Trimming removed 8 bases from V and 9 bases from J; junction bases left unmatched: 16. The CDR3 is 15 amino acids. CDR3 sequence reads: CASGGRLADPVAQYF. As DNA, the CDR3 is TGTGCCAGCGGGGGTCGACTAGCGGACCCGGTGGCCCAGTACTTC.

This clonotype has at least ten counts. The CDR3: CSARDPGLDSPLHF. The CDR3 DNA follows: TGCAGTGCTAGAGACCCAGGGCTCGATTCACCCCTCCACTTT. J is TRBJ1-6 and V is TRBV20-1; tentative D call: TRBD1 (5 bases). The CDR3 spans 14 residues. V lost 0 bases and J 8 bases, leaving 11 bases between the germline ends. Germline CDR1 reads DFQATT; CDR2 reads SNEGSKA (reference sequence).

In its sample, this clonotype is medium-sized (0.01 to 0.1%). The V gene is TRBV2, the J gene TRBJ2-7, with a weak D call TRBD2 (6 bases). V was clipped by 8 bases and J by 0 bases, with 14 bases between them. CDR3 length: 14 amino acids. CDR1 is SNHLY, CDR2 FYNNEI, per germline. In DNA, the CDR3 is TGTGCCAGCGCCGGGACTCTTAGCTCCTACGAGCAGTACTTC. It encodes CASAGTLSSYEQYF.

This clonotype was detected only a few times. The V call is TRBV20-1, the J call TRBJ2-1, with TRBD1 matching 7 bases. This CDR3 is 15 amino acids long. V gave up 4 bases and J gave up 5 bases; unmatched junction bases: 11. The germline gives CDR1 DFQATT, CDR2 SNEGSKA (reference sequence). In DNA, the CDR3 is TGCAGTGCTATCAAGGGGGCACAGGGTGACAATGAGCAGTTCTTC. Amino acid sequence: CSAIKGAQGDNEQFF.